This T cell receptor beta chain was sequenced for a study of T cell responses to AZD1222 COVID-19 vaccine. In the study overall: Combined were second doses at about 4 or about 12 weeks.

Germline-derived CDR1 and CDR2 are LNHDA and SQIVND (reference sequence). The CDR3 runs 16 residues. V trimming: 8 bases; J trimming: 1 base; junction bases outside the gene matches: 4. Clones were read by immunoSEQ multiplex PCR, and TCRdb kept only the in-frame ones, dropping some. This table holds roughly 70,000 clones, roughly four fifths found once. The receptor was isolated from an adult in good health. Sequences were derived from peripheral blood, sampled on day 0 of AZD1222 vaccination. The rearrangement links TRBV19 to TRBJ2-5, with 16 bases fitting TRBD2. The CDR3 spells CASSGTSGGAQETQYF. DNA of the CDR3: TGTGCCAGTTCCGGGACTAGCGGGGGGGCCCAAGAGACCCAGTACTTC.